These T cell receptor beta chains were read from a single sample in a study of cytomegalovirus exposure and HLA in healthy donors. The repertoire was sequenced with immunoSEQ multiplex PCR; TCRdb's copy has only in-frame clones and lacks some. The profile covers 54,000 or so clones, with about 50% appearing a single time and approximately 12% taken by the ten largest. The specimen sequenced was PBMCs. Receptors were obtained from a human donor in good health. CDR3s include the opening cysteine and the closing phenylalanine or tryptophan. Fields, in order: D gene, J gene, V gene, clone size, CDR3 protein, CDR3 DNA. D genes are given only for firm matches. Clone size appears in some rows only: once, few, many, or a class for an expanded clone.

D: TRBD2
J: TRBJ2-3
V: TRBV19
size: .
CDR3: CASKAGGPWTDTQYF
DNA: TGTGCCAGTAAAGCGGGGGGGCCGTGGACAGATACGCAGTATTTT

D: TRBD1
J: TRBJ2-7
V: TRBV7-3
size: few
CDR3: CASSEAGTGPYEQYF
DNA: TGTGCCAGCAGCGAGGCCGGGACAGGTCCCTACGAGCAGTACTTC

D: TRBD1
J: TRBJ1-2
V: TRBV5-7
size: .
CDR3: CASRRTGINYGYTF
DNA: TGTGCCAGCAGGAGGACAGGGATAAACTATGGCTACACCTTC

D: TRBD1
J: TRBJ2-7
V: TRBV5-1
size: .
CDR3: CASSLRPGTEEYEQYF
DNA: TGCGCCAGCAGCTTGAGGCCGGGGACAGAGGAATACGAGCAGTACTTC

D: .
J: TRBJ2-3
V: TRBV7-9
size: once
CDR3: CASSASGRTADTQYF
DNA: TGTGCCAGCAGCGCAAGTGGGCGTACTGCAGATACGCAGTATTTT

D: .
J: TRBJ1-2
V: TRBV30
size: few
CDR3: CAWSFTGHRGDGYTF
DNA: TGTGCCTGGAGTTTCACAGGGCACCGGGGTGATGGCTACACCTTC

D: TRBD1
J: TRBJ1-5
V: TRBV10-3
size: .
CDR3: CAISPDRSNQPQHF
DNA: TGTGCCATCAGCCCGGACAGGAGCAATCAGCCCCAGCATTTT

D: .
J: TRBJ2-3
V: TRBV7-3
size: .
CDR3: CASSSGQSTDTQYF
DNA: TGTGCCAGCAGCTCCGGACAGAGCACAGATACGCAGTATTTT

D: .
J: TRBJ2-6
V: TRBV19
size: .
CDR3: CASSTRGAEGGANVLTF
DNA: TGTGCCAGTAGTACCCGGGGGGCTGAGGGAGGGGCCAACGTCCTGACTTTC

D: TRBD1
J: TRBJ1-1
V: TRBV11-2
size: .
CDR3: CASRGGQMNTEAFF
DNA: TGTGCCAGCAGAGGGGGACAGATGAACACTGAAGCTTTCTTT

D: .
J: TRBJ2-3
V: TRBV5-1
size: few
CDR3: CASSSLQGKGPDTQYF
DNA: TGCGCCAGCAGCTCTCTACAGGGAAAGGGGCCAGATACGCAGTATTTT

D: TRBD1
J: TRBJ1-2
V: TRBV7-9
size: .
CDR3: CASSVGSRGLCGYTF
DNA: TGTGCCAGCAGCGTGGGGTCCAGGGGGCTTTGTGGCTACACCTTC

D: .
J: TRBJ1-2
V: TRBV30
size: .
CDR3: CAWSETVANYGYTF
DNA: TGTGCCTGGAGTGAGACAGTAGCTAACTATGGCTACACCTTC

D: TRBD1
J: TRBJ1-1
V: TRBV12-5
size: few
CDR3: CASGPGQGTAAFF
DNA: TGTGCTAGTGGACCAGGACAGGGTACCGCAGCTTTCTTT

D: .
J: TRBJ2-7
V: TRBV2
size: .
CDR3: CASSVGQGGIYEQYF
DNA: TGTGCCAGCAGTGTGGGGCAGGGAGGCATCTACGAGCAGTACTTC

D: .
J: TRBJ2-3
V: TRBV7-9
size: .
CDR3: CASSSLRVTTDTQYF
DNA: TGTGCCAGCAGCTCCTTGAGGGTCACGACAGATACGCAGTATTTT

D: TRBD2
J: TRBJ2-1
V: TRBV4-2
size: .
CDR3: CASSPGASGLNEQFF
DNA: TGTGCCAGCAGCCCCGGGGCTAGCGGGCTAAATGAGCAGTTCTTC

D: .
J: TRBJ2-7
V: TRBV7-9
size: .
CDR3: CASSVRDTTYEQYF
DNA: TGTGCCAGCAGCGTCCGGGACACCACCTACGAGCAGTACTTC

D: .
J: TRBJ1-4
V: TRBV11-2
size: .
CDR3: CASSFLSGKLFF
DNA: TGTGCCAGCAGCTTTTTATCGGGAAAACTGTTTTTT

D: .
J: TRBJ2-1
V: TRBV11-1
size: once
CDR3: CASSQITAGVGYNEQFF
DNA: TGTGCCAGCAGTCAAATAACCGCAGGGGTTGGCTACAATGAGCAGTTCTTC

D: TRBD1
J: TRBJ1-4
V: TRBV5-4
size: .
CDR3: CASSLGGTGGNEKLFF
DNA: TGTGCCAGCAGCTTGGGGGGGACAGGCGGTAATGAAAAACTGTTTTTT

D: TRBD1
J: TRBJ2-3
V: TRBV4-2
size: .
CDR3: CASSQDSPQGAGTDTQYF
DNA: TGTGCCAGCAGCCAAGACTCTCCACAGGGGGCTGGCACAGATACGCAGTATTTT

D: .
J: TRBJ1-2
V: TRBV13
size: few
CDR3: CASSASRRNYGYTF
DNA: TGTGCCAGCAGCGCAAGTCGCAGAAACTATGGCTACACCTTC

D: .
J: TRBJ1-2
V: TRBV2
size: .
CDR3: CASRDSMHGYTF
DNA: TGTGCCAGCAGGGACAGCATGCATGGCTACACCTTC

D: TRBD2
J: TRBJ2-3
V: TRBV19
size: few
CDR3: CASSPRGGTKTSSTDTQYF
DNA: TGTGCCAGTAGTCCTCGCGGGGGGACAAAAACCTCTAGCACAGATACGCAGTATTTT

D: .
J: TRBJ1-3
V: TRBV7-9
size: .
CDR3: CSSSGGSGAIYF
DNA: TGTTCCAGCAGCGGCGGGAGCGGGGCCATATATTTT

D: TRBD1
J: TRBJ2-5
V: TRBV5-1
size: .
CDR3: CASSFGQGMETQYF
DNA: TGCGCCAGCAGCTTCGGACAGGGAATGGAGACCCAGTACTTC

D: .
J: TRBJ2-7
V: TRBV28
size: once
CDR3: CASSMRGVSEQYF
DNA: TGTGCCAGCAGTATGCGGGGTGTCTCCGAGCAGTACTTC